Included here is one TCR beta chain sequence, with context. The antigen remains unidentified. The data originate from a study of T-cell memory formation after mild COVID-19. cDNA libraries for TCR alpha and TCR beta, carrying sample barcodes and UMIs, came from 5'RACE with constant-segment primers. MiXCR, applied by TCRdb to the 5' RACE reads, yields one record per CDR3 protein. The sample has tens of thousands of distinct CDR3 sequences; more than 11% are singletons. The germline CDR1 and CDR2 sequences are SGHRS and YFSETQ. CDR3 length: 15 amino acids. The junction had 4 bases not matched to a gene; V was cut back by 3 bases and J by 4 bases. Findings and limits, study-wide: In second-wave clones peaking day 37, SARS-CoV-2 specificity remained unconfirmed.

Input material: PBMCs or a T cell subset sorted from them (not recorded which). This sequence originates from an adult woman who had mild COVID-19 (a few samples of this study predate the infection). Cell type and time point are not known. The J gene is TRBJ2-3, the V gene TRBV5-1; 11 nucleotides line up with TRBD1. This CDR3 reads CASSSDRGRADTQYF. The CDR3 nucleotides are TGCGCCAGCAGCTCGGACAGGGGGCGCGCAGATACGCAGTATTTT.